Listed below are T cell receptor beta chains from one sample, sequenced in a study of T cell responses to AZD1222 COVID-19 vaccine. Profiled with immunoSEQ multiplex PCR; TCRdb holds only in-frame clones, not every one. The data contain about 86,000 clones, around 89% of them singletons. This specimen consisted of peripheral blood, obtained 28 days after the second AZD1222 dose. All receptors come from an adult who received the AZD1222 COVID-19 vaccine. Each CDR3 is given with its conserved first and last residue. The D gene is left open where the match is weak. Only part of the rows carry a size: once, few, many, or a class if the clone is expanded.

J: TRBJ2-7; size: -; D: TRBD2; V: TRBV5-6; DNA: TGTGCCAGCAGCAAGGGACTAGCGGGAGACGAGCAGTACTTC; CDR3: CASSKGLAGDEQYF
J: TRBJ1-2; size: -; D: TRBD1; V: TRBV2; DNA: TGTGCCAGCAGTGCGGGACAGGGGAACTATGGCTACACCTTC; CDR3: CASSAGQGNYGYTF
J: TRBJ1-1; size: -; D: -; V: TRBV28; DNA: TGTGCCAGCAGTTTTCCGGCGAGGAACACTGAAGCTTTCTTT; CDR3: CASSFPARNTEAFF
J: TRBJ1-6; size: few; D: -; V: TRBV5-1; DNA: TGCGCCAGCAGCTTCCTGGAATCCTATAATTCACCCCTCCACTTT; CDR3: CASSFLESYNSPLHF
J: TRBJ2-3; size: -; D: TRBD1; V: TRBV19; DNA: TGTGCCAGTAGTGCTCAGGGGGGCACAGATACGCAGTATTTT; CDR3: CASSAQGGTDTQYF
J: TRBJ1-2; size: once; D: -; V: TRBV20-1; DNA: TGCAGTGCTATGCGGCAGGAGAGCTACACCTTC; CDR3: CSAMRQESYTF
J: TRBJ1-1; size: -; D: -; V: TRBV12-3/TRBV12-4; DNA: TGTGCCAGCAGTGCCAGGGTTACTGAAGCTTTCTTT; CDR3: CASSARVTEAFF
J: TRBJ2-5; size: -; D: -; V: TRBV11-2; DNA: TGTGCCAGCAGCGCGGGACCGACCGGTGAGACCCAGTACTTC; CDR3: CASSAGPTGETQYF
J: TRBJ1-2; size: -; D: -; V: TRBV7-6; DNA: TGTGCCAGCAGCTTACACCCGGGAAGGGATGGCTACACCTTC; CDR3: CASSLHPGRDGYTF
J: TRBJ1-4; size: few; D: -; V: TRBV27; DNA: TGTGCCAGCAGTCCCAAAGGCGGAAAACTGTTTTTT; CDR3: CASSPKGGKLFF
J: TRBJ1-1; size: -; D: -; V: TRBV6-5; DNA: TGTGCCAGCAAGACGACGGAAGGCCGGACTGAAGCTTTCTTT; CDR3: CASKTTEGRTEAFF
J: TRBJ1-4; size: -; D: -; V: TRBV18; DNA: TGTGCCAGCTCACTTCGGACAGTCGCAAATGAAAAACTGTTTTTT; CDR3: CASSLRTVANEKLFF
J: TRBJ2-5; size: -; D: -; V: TRBV6-1; DNA: TGTGCCAGCAGTGAAAGGTCCTTAGCTGAGACCCAGTACTTC; CDR3: CASSERSLAETQYF
J: TRBJ1-1; size: -; D: -; V: TRBV7-3; DNA: TGTGCCAGCAGCATAGCCGGGACACACACTGAAGCTTTCTTT; CDR3: CASSIAGTHTEAFF
J: TRBJ1-2; size: few; D: -; V: TRBV5-4; DNA: TGTGCCAGCAGTGAACGGGGCCTCTATGGCTACACCTTC; CDR3: CASSERGLYGYTF
J: TRBJ1-3; size: -; D: -; V: TRBV4-1; DNA: TGCGCCAGCAGCCAGTCCCCTGCAACAGGGAAAACTGGAAACACCATATATTTT; CDR3: CASSQSPATGKTGNTIYF
J: TRBJ1-2; size: -; D: TRBD1; V: TRBV4-1; DNA: TGCGCCAGCAGCCAACCATACGGACAGGGTGGAATAAACTATGGCTACACCTTC; CDR3: CASSQPYGQGGINYGYTF
J: TRBJ1-2; size: once; D: -; V: TRBV5-6; DNA: TGTGCCAGCAGCTCAGGGATCCCCTATGGCTACACCTTC; CDR3: CASSSGIPYGYTF
J: TRBJ2-1; size: -; D: -; V: TRBV5-4; DNA: TGTGCCACAACATCCCGGGCAGGGCCCATCGGGCAGTTCTTC; CDR3: CATTSRAGPIGQFF
J: TRBJ1-2; size: -; D: -; V: TRBV6-5; DNA: TGTGCCAGCACCTCCGGGACTCTCCTAGGGTATGGCTACACCTTC; CDR3: CASTSGTLLGYGYTF
J: TRBJ1-1; size: -; D: -; V: TRBV6-5; DNA: TGTGCCAGCATACAGCCAGAAGGGAACACTGAAGCTTTCTTT; CDR3: CASIQPEGNTEAFF
J: TRBJ1-5; size: -; D: -; V: TRBV21-1; DNA: TGTGCCAGCAGCAAGGCCGTTGGGACTACAAATCAGCCCCAGCATTTT; CDR3: CASSKAVGTTNQPQHF
J: TRBJ2-1; size: -; D: -; V: TRBV27; DNA: TGTGCCAGCAGCGGGCCAAGCTCCTACAATGAGCAGTTCTTC; CDR3: CASSGPSSYNEQFF
J: TRBJ1-2; size: -; D: -; V: TRBV30; DNA: TGTGCCTGGAGTGTTCAGGGTAGCTATGGCTACACCTTC; CDR3: CAWSVQGSYGYTF
J: TRBJ2-1; size: -; D: -; V: TRBV7-2; DNA: TGTGCCAGCAGCTTCGGGGGCTTAGGGAATGAGCAGTTCTTC; CDR3: CASSFGGLGNEQFF
J: TRBJ1-2; size: -; D: -; V: TRBV7-9; DNA: TGTGCCAGCAGCTTAGGGACATTTCGGGAGGGCTACACCTTC; CDR3: CASSLGTFREGYTF
J: TRBJ2-7; size: -; D: -; V: TRBV25-1; DNA: TGTGCCAGCAGCCAGAATGGTTACGAGCAGTACTTC; CDR3: CASSQNGYEQYF
J: TRBJ1-2; size: -; D: -; V: TRBV25-1; DNA: TGTGCCAGCAGTGAATGGGGCAGGGGAGGCTATGGCTACACCTTC; CDR3: CASSEWGRGGYGYTF
J: TRBJ1-3; size: once; D: -; V: TRBV6-5; DNA: TGTGCCAGCAGTCCTGGGATGCTAGCCGGGCACACCATATATTTT; CDR3: CASSPGMLAGHTIYF
J: TRBJ1-2; size: -; D: -; V: TRBV5-6; DNA: TGTGCCAGCAGCTTGGGGGGCGAATATGGCTACACCTTC; CDR3: CASSLGGEYGYTF
J: TRBJ2-7; size: -; D: TRBD1; V: TRBV4-2; DNA: TGTGCCAGCAGCCAAGAGACCCCGGGACAGGGTTTCTACGAGCAGTACTTC; CDR3: CASSQETPGQGFYEQYF
J: TRBJ1-6; size: -; D: TRBD1; V: TRBV7-3; DNA: TGTGCCAGCAGCTCAGGGACAGAATCACCCCTCCACTTT; CDR3: CASSSGTESPLHF
J: TRBJ1-5; size: -; D: -; V: TRBV27; DNA: TGTGCCAGCAGTTCGGGCAATCAGCCCCAGCATTTT; CDR3: CASSSGNQPQHF
J: TRBJ1-2; size: -; D: -; V: TRBV20-1; DNA: TGCAGTGCTACTACGGTCTATGGCTACACCTTC; CDR3: CSATTVYGYTF
J: TRBJ2-4; size: -; D: TRBD1; V: TRBV7-3; DNA: TGTGCCAGCAGCAAGGACAGGAAGGCTGGCATTCAGTACTTC; CDR3: CASSKDRKAGIQYF
J: TRBJ1-2; size: -; D: -; V: TRBV29-1; DNA: TGCAGCGTTGAGGTGACCACTGATCACACCTTC; CDR3: CSVEVTTDHTF
J: TRBJ2-4; size: once; D: -; V: TRBV7-2; DNA: TGTGCCAGCAGCTCGTTGGGGGGGGCAGGTAGAAACATTCAGTACTTC; CDR3: CASSSLGGAGRNIQYF
J: TRBJ1-1; size: -; D: TRBD1; V: TRBV9; DNA: TGTGCCAGCAGCGCCGGACAGGGAAGCACTGAAGCTTTCTTT; CDR3: CASSAGQGSTEAFF
J: TRBJ1-5; size: -; D: TRBD1; V: TRBV27; DNA: TGTGCCAGCACCAGGGGGCGTCATAGCAATCAGCCCCAGCATTTT; CDR3: CASTRGRHSNQPQHF
J: TRBJ2-5; size: -; D: -; V: TRBV18; DNA: TGTGCCAGCTCCCCCAGCGGGCCTCAAGAGACCCAGTACTTC; CDR3: CASSPSGPQETQYF
J: TRBJ1-1; size: -; D: -; V: TRBV5-1; DNA: TGCGCCAGCAGCTTCGGGGCAGTTCCCATGAACACTGAAGCTTTCTTT; CDR3: CASSFGAVPMNTEAFF
J: TRBJ2-3; size: -; D: TRBD1; V: TRBV4-3; DNA: TGCGCCAGCAGCAGATACCGGGACAGGCGATTCTCGGGAAGCACAGATACGCAGTATTTT; CDR3: CASSRYRDRRFSGSTDTQYF